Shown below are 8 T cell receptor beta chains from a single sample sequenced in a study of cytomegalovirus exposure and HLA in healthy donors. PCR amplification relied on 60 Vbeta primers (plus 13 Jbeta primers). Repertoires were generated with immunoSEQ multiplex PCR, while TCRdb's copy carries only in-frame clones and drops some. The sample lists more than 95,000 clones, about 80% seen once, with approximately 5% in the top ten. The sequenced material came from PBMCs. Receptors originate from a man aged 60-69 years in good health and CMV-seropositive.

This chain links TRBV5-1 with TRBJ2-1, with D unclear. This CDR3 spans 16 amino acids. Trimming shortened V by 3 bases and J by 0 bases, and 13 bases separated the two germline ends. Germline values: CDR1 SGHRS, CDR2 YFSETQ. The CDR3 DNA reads TGCGCCAGCAGCTCGAACAGTGGAAGCTCCTACAATGAGCAGTTCTTC. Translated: CASSSNSGSSYNEQFF.

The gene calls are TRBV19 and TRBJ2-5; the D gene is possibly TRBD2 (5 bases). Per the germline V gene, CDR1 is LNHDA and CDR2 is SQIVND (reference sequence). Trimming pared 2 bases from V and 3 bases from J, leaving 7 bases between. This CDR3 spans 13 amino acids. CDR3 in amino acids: CASSITREETQYF. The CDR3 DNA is TGTGCCAGTAGTATAACGCGGGAAGAGACCCAGTACTTC. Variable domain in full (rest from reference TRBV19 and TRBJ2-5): DGGITQSPKYLFRKEGQNVTLSCEQNLNHDAMYWYRQDPGQGLRLIYYSQIVNDFQKGDIAEGYSVSREKKESFPLTVTSAQKNPTAFYLCASSITREETQYFGPGTRLLVL.

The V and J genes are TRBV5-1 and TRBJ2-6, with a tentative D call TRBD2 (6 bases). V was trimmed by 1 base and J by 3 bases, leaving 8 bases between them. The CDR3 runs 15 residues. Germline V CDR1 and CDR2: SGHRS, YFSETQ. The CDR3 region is CASSLMRDGANVLTF. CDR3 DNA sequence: TGCGCCAGCAGCTTGATGCGGGATGGGGCCAACGTCCTGACTTTC.

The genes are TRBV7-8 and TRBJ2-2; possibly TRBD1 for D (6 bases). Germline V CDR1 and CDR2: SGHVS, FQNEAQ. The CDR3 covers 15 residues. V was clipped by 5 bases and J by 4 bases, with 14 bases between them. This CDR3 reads CASSLRQGPTGELFF. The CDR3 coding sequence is TGTGCCAGCAGCCTACGTCAGGGGCCCACCGGGGAGCTGTTTTTT.

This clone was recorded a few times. CDR3 sequence: CASRNRGTGANVLTF. For the CDR3, the DNA is TGTGCCAGCAGAAACAGGGGTACCGGGGCCAACGTCCTGACTTTC. The chain uses TRBV4-2 and TRBJ2-6; 7 positions match TRBD1. The CDR3 contains 15 residues. The V and J ends lost 6 bases and 4 bases, in that order; junction bases with no gene match: 6. Germline-derived CDR1 and CDR2 are LGHNA and YNFKEQ.

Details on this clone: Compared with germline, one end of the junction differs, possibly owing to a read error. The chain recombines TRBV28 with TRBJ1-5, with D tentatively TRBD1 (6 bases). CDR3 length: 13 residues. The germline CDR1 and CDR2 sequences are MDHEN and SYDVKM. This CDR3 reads CAGSPPRTEPQHF. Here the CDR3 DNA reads TGTGCCGGCAGTCCCCCCCGGACAGAGCCCCAGCATTTT.

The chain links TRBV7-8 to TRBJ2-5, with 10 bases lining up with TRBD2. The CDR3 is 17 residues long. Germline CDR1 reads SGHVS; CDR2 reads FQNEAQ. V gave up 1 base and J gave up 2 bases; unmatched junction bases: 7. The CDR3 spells CASSLGVSGGPQETQYF. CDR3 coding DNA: TGTGCCAGCAGCTTAGGGGTTAGCGGGGGGCCTCAAGAGACCCAGTACTTC.

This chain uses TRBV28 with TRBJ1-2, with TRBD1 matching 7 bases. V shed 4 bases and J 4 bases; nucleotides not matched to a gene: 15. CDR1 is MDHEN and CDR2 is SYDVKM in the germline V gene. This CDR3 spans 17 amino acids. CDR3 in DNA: TGTGCCAGCAGTTCGGGACAGAGTAATCTAGCGGGCTATGGCTACACCTTC. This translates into CASSSGQSNLAGYGYTF.